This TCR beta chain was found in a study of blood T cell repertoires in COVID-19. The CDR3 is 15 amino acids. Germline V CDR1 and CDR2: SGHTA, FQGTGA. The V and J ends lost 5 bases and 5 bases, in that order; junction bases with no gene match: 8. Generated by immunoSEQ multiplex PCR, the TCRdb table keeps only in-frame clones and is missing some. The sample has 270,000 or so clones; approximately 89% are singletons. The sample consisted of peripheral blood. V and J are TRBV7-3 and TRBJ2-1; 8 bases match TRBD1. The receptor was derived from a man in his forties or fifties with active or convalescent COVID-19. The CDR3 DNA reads TGTGCCAGCAGCGACGGGACAGGTGGGAACAATGAGCAGTTCTTC. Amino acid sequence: CASSDGTGGNNEQFF.